These 15 T cell receptor beta chains were sequenced from one sample in a study of response to subunit inactivated influenza vaccine (dated by TCRdb to the late 2010s). Libraries were prepared through RT-PCR. The listed sequencing device is Illumina HiSeq 2500. The public reads were run again by TCRdb, first through fastp at Q25 and then through MiXCR, and only productive beta chains were kept. Rows are combined by CDR3 protein, so each entry shows the most common genes and DNA. Counted in this sample were 400,000 to 550,000 distinct CDR3 sequences; about 25% of them appeared once. Around 2% of the sample is held by the ten biggest clonotypes. The material was CD4+ T cells sorted from PBMCs, obtained about 5 days after vaccination. The receptors derive from a man aged 45-65 years who received an inactivated influenza vaccine. Donor details come from another sample of the same person, matched by shared clones.

The chain is built from TRBV6-5 and TRBJ2-2; TRBD2 might be the D (5 bases). Germline CDR1 is MNHEY and CDR2 is SVGAGI. The CDR3 is made up of 15 amino acids. V gave up 4 bases and J gave up 5 bases, with 14 bases separating them. CDR3 amino acids: CASSSYDYATGELFF. CDR3 bases: TGTGCCAGCAGTTCCTACGACTACGCTACCGGGGAGCTGTTTTTT.

This clonotype has just a few counts. The chain is built from TRBV11-2 and TRBJ2-1; D is perhaps TRBD1 (6 bases). In germline, CDR1 is SGHAT, CDR2 FQNNGV. This CDR3 is 14 amino acids long. The V end lost 6 bases, the J end lost 9 bases, and 18 bases lay between the germline ends. This CDR3 reads CASSYPPQGGEQFF. Here the CDR3 DNA reads TGTGCCAGCAGTTATCCACCACAGGGTGGTGAGCAGTTCTTC. Looking up the rest from reference TRBV11-2 and TRBJ2-1 gives the full variable domain: EAGVAQSPRYKIIEKRQSVAFWCNPISGHATLYWYQQILGQGPKLLIQFQNNGVVDDSQLPKDRFSAERLKGVDSTLKIQPAKLEDSAVYLCASSYPPQGGEQFFGPGTRLTVL.

The V call is TRBV6-1, the J call TRBJ1-4; 9 positions match TRBD1. V lost 6 bases and J lost 6; bases outside the gene matches: 8. Germline V lookup: CDR1 MNHNS, CDR2 SASEGT. The CDR3 length is 15 residues. CDR3 coding DNA: TGTGCCAGCAGGAGCGGACAGGGGAGAGATGAAAAACTGTTTTTT. Encoded protein: CASRSGQGRDEKLFF.

The V gene is TRBV12-3 or TRBV12-4, the J gene TRBJ2-5; D is possibly TRBD2 (5 bases). CDR3 length equals 14 residues. V lost 3 bases and J 5 bases, leaving 13 bases between the germline ends. The CDR3 sequence is CASSFSAREETQYF. Here the CDR3 DNA reads TGTGCCAGCAGTTTTTCGGCTAGGGAGGAGACCCAGTACTTC.

The table lists this clonotype with a few counts. This chain joins TRBV28 and TRBJ1-4; D perhaps matches TRBD1 (6 bases). CDR3 length equals 15 residues. CDR1 and CDR2 from the germline V gene are MDHEN and SYDVKM. The V end was cut by 8 bases, the J end by 4 bases, with 17 bases between. The CDR3 DNA follows: TGTGCCAGCCTACCTTGGAGGGGGAGTAATGAAAAACTGTTTTTT. Encoded protein: CASLPWRGSNEKLFF. Variable domain in full (rest from reference TRBV28 and TRBJ1-4): DVKVTQSSRYLVKRTGEKVFLECVQDMDHENMFWYRQDPGLGLRLIYFSYDVKMKEKGDIPEGYSVSREKKERFSLILESASTNQTSMYLCASLPWRGSNEKLFFGSGTQLSVL.

This rearrangement joins TRBV28 to TRBJ1-2; D is uncertain. The V end lost 4 bases, the J end lost 1 base, and 13 bases lay between the germline ends. The CDR3 sequence is 15 residues long. CDR1 is MDHEN and CDR2 is SYDVKM in the germline V gene. CDR3 sequence: CASSSKSRNNYGYTF. CDR3 bases: TGTGCCAGCAGTTCCAAGAGCCGAAATAACTATGGCTACACCTTC.

The chain has TRBV6-1 and TRBJ2-1; D is possibly TRBD2 (5 bases). CDR1 and CDR2 from the germline V gene are MNHNS and SASEGT. The V end lost 4 bases, the J end lost 0 bases, and 19 bases lay between the germline ends. The length of the CDR3 is 18 residues. The CDR3 DNA follows: TGTGCCAGCAGTGCCCGGGTGGGGAGTCTGAGCTCCTACAATGAGCAGTTCTTC. Translating gives CASSARVGSLSSYNEQFF.

The genes are TRBV3-1 and TRBJ2-3; a weak D match, TRBD1 (6 bases). The germline CDR1 and CDR2 sequences are LGHDT and YNNKEL (reference sequence). The length of the CDR3 is 15 residues. Trimming shortened V by 4 bases and J by 3 bases, and 14 bases separated the two germline ends. CDR3 region: CASSPSTGRTDTQYF. CDR3 coding DNA: TGTGCCAGCAGCCCCTCGACAGGAAGAACAGATACGCAGTATTTT.

This rearrangement joins TRBV18 to TRBJ2-2, with D perhaps TRBD2 (5 bases). Germline V gives CDR1 KGHSH, CDR2 LQKENI. The CDR3 has 13 residues. The V end was cut by 8 bases, the J end by 1 base, with 8 bases between. In DNA, the CDR3 is TGTGCCAGCGGAGAGGGGAACACCGGGGAGCTGTTTTTT. The encoded protein is CASGEGNTGELFF. The entire variable domain, with the rest obtained from reference TRBV18 and TRBJ2-2, is as follows: NAGVMQNPRHLVRRRGQEARLRCSPMKGHSHVYWYRQLPEEGLKFMVYLQKENIIDESGMPKERFSAEFPKEGPSILRIQQVVRGDSAAYFCASGEGNTGELFFGEGSRLTVL.

This clonotype was picked up a small number of times. The rearrangement uses TRBV5-4 and TRBJ2-2; possibly TRBD1 for D (6 bases). CDR1 and CDR2 from the germline V gene are SGHNT and YYREEE (reference sequence). This CDR3 has 20 residues. Deletions cut 2 bases from V and 5 bases from J, with 28 bases between. CDR3 sequence (DNA): TGTGCCAGCAGCTTTCTGGGGGCGCTTACGCGGAACGGGGAGACCGGGGAGCTGTTTTTT. Its protein is CASSFLGALTRNGETGELFF.

This clonotype was picked up a small number of times. The chain combines TRBV6-2 or TRBV6-3 with TRBJ2-3; D is uncertain. V shed 0 bases and J shed 6 bases, with 4 bases lying between them. CDR1 is MNHEY, CDR2 SVGEGT, per germline. This CDR3 has 12 residues. Written as DNA, the CDR3 is TGTGCCAGCAGTTACTCGCCGGATACGCAGTATTTT. This codes for CASSYSPDTQYF.

The CDR3 sequence: CASSSGRLLELFF. CDR3 DNA: TGCGCCAGCAGCTCTGGCCGCTTATTGGAGCTGTTTTTT. The J gene is TRBJ2-2, the V gene TRBV5-1, with unresolved D. Trimming removed 3 bases from V and 10 bases from J, with 13 bases in between. CDR1 SGHRS and CDR2 YFSETQ come from the germline V gene. This CDR3 contains 13 residues.

This clonotype was observed a few times. The J gene is TRBJ1-3, the V gene TRBV15; D gene ambiguous. Trimming pared 1 base from V and 0 bases from J, leaving 10 bases between. This CDR3 spans 16 amino acids. Germline CDR1 is LNHNV and CDR2 is YYDKDF (reference sequence). The CDR3 DNA reads as TGTGCCACCAGCAGAGCCCCCTGGGGCTCTGGAAACACCATATATTTT. The encoded protein is CATSRAPWGSGNTIYF.

This clonotype was recorded once. The chain links TRBV7-2 to TRBJ2-1; TRBD1 matches at 8 bases. The CDR3 contains 17 residues. Losses at the gene ends were 5 bases for V and 1 base for J; bases not matched to a gene: 10. The germline CDR1 and CDR2 sequences are SGHTA and FQGNSA. CDR3 residues: CASSLRQGSASYNEQFF. The CDR3 DNA is TGTGCCAGCAGCCTCCGACAGGGGTCCGCGTCCTACAATGAGCAGTTCTTC.

In its sample, this clonotype was seen many times. CDR3 DNA sequence: TGTGCCAGCAGCCGCCCAACAGGAGCCCTTTGGGGCTACACCTTC. Its translation: CASSRPTGALWGYTF. The chain links TRBV4-2 to TRBJ1-2, with D possibly being TRBD1 (5 bases). The germline gives CDR1 LGHNA, CDR2 YNFKEQ. Trimming cost V 4 bases and J 8 bases, with 20 bases left between them. This CDR3 spans 15 amino acids.